This T cell receptor beta chain was observed in a study of human T cells and chemical hapten exposure. From the RACE reads, TCRdb called clonotypes with MiXCR, one entry per CDR3 protein. This repertoire shows 90,000 or so distinct CDR3 sequences, 8.5% found once; its top ten account for around 2.6%. The germline V gene has CDR1 SGHVS and CDR2 FQNEAQ. V was trimmed by 0 bases and J by 2 bases, leaving 13 bases between them. The CDR3 sequence is 17 residues long. This clonotype was counted only a few times. Time point given: pre-sensitization, week 0. Sample treatment: therapeutic diphenylcyclopropenone sensitization with weekly scalp DPC.

The rearrangement joins TRBV7-8 to TRBJ2-2; no definite D call. The receptor was isolated from a man aged 35 to 55 with alopecia areata. Some clones in this sample may be carry-over from other donors' samples. This material consisted of whole blood, taken in connection with sensitization to the hapten diphenylcyclopropenone (DPC). Written as DNA, the CDR3 is TGTGCCAGCAGCTTAGCCGTAATTGCTTTTAACACCGGGGAGCTGTTTTTT. As protein: CASSLAVIAFNTGELFF.